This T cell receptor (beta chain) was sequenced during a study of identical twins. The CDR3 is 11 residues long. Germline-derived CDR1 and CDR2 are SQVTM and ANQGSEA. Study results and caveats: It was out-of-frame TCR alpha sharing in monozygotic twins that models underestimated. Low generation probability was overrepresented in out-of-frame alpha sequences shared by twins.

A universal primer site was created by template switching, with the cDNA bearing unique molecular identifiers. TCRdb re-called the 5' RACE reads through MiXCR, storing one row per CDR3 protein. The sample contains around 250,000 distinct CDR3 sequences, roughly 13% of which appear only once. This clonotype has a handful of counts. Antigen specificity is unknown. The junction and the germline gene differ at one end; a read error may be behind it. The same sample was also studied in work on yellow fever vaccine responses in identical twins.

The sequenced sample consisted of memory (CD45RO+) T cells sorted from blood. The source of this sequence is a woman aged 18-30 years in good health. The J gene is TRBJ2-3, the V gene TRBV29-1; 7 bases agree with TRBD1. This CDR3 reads CTGTVTDTQYF. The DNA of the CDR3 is TGTACCGGGACAGTCACAGATACGCAGTATTTT.